The source of this T cell receptor beta chain is a study of OX40 agonist ivuxolimab in advanced cancers. Across the study: Each dose-escalation patient presented with hepatocellular carcinoma, melanoma, renal cell or head and neck cancer.

With respect to this clone: Its antigen is currently unknown.

This table comes from immunoSEQ multiplex PCR, and its TCRdb copy is limited to in-frame clones, with some not included. This table holds over 20,000 clones, 85% found once. V was cut by 3 bases and J by 1 base, with 14 bases left in between. CDR1 and CDR2 (germline): LNHNV, YYDKDF (reference sequence). The CDR3 has 16 residues. Study-wide points: Average numbers of expanded clones were greater in CD8+ T cells than in CD4+. At doses 0.1 to 3.0 mg/kg, CD4+ and CD8+ clones expanded. Partial responders at 0.1-3.0 mg/kg had among the lowest clonal expansion.

The gene calls are TRBV15 and TRBJ2-3; D tentatively fits TRBD1 or TRBD2 (5 bases each). This sequence was found in an adult with an advanced solid tumor such as melanoma, head and neck, liver or kidney cancer. Sequencing was performed on CD4+ or CD8+ T cells sorted from blood, taken in a trial of the OX40 agonist ivuxolimab. CDR3 DNA sequence: TGTGCCACCAGCAGCCTATGGGACCACCGCACAGATACGCAGTATTTT. Translation gives CATSSLWDHRTDTQYF.